Presented here are 8 T cell receptor beta chains from one specimen sequenced in a study of CD8 T cells in ankylosing spondylitis. TCRdb analysed the 5' RACE reads with MiXCR anew, one entry per CDR3 protein. The sample has tens of thousands of distinct CDR3 sequences, 27% seen once. Sequencing was done on a sample of blood, either unsorted or a sorted T cell fraction (not recorded which). These TCRs come from a male donor with ankylosing spondylitis or in good health (not recorded which).

The V and J genes are TRBV20-1 and TRBJ2-3; TRBD2 aligns across 10 bases. CDR3 length: 14 amino acids. Germline V gene sequence: CDR1 DFQATT, CDR2 SNEGSKA (reference sequence). The CDR3 DNA is TGCAGGCCTCTAGCGGGGGCAATGGGGGATACGCAGTATTTT. As protein: CRPLAGAMGDTQYF.

This CDR3 reads CSARDFQRDREQYF. CDR3 nucleotide sequence: TGCAGTGCTAGAGATTTCCAGCGGGACAGGGAGCAGTACTTC. The chain couples TRBV20-1 to TRBJ2-7; tentative D call: TRBD1 (8 bases). The CDR3 is made up of 14 amino acids. The germline V gene encodes CDR1 DFQATT and CDR2 SNEGSKA (reference sequence). The ends were cut back, 0 bases at V and 7 bases at J, with 16 bases in the middle.

The rearrangement joins TRBV4-1 to TRBJ2-1, with D hard to call. Trimming stripped 0 bases from V and 8 bases from J, with 8 bases between. This CDR3 contains 13 residues. Germline values: CDR1 MGHRA, CDR2 YSYEKL. The CDR3 DNA reads as TGCGCCAGCAGCCAAGAACCCCCCCATGAGCAGTTCTTC. Encoded protein: CASSQEPPHEQFF.

This clonotype was detected only once. The chain couples TRBV20-1 to TRBJ2-5; D unresolved. The CDR3 extends over 14 amino acids. The V gene lost 3 bases and the J gene lost 1 base, with 12 bases spanning the gap. Germline V CDR1 and CDR2: DFQATT, SNEGSKA (reference sequence). CDR3 sequence reads: CSASRRNCQETQYF. DNA of the CDR3: TGCAGTGCTAGTAGGCGAAACTGCCAAGAGACCCAGTACTTC.

The chain joins TRBV29-1 to TRBJ2-7; TRBD2 matches 10 bases. Unmatched junction bases numbered 10, after V lost 4 bases and J lost 4 bases. The CDR3 loop spans 15 amino acids. Germline CDR1 is SQVTM and CDR2 is ANQGSEA. The CDR3 here is CSVAGTSENQYEQYF. The CDR3, as DNA: TGCAGCGTTGCCGGGACTAGCGAGAACCAATACGAGCAGTACTTC.

Turning to this clonotype: A single base separates this from a much larger clone, so it may be a read error. The rearrangement uses TRBV10-3 and TRBJ2-7, with 9 bases matching TRBD1. The CDR3 is 13 amino acids. Per germline, CDR1 ENHRY and CDR2 SYGVKD. V lost 6 bases, J lost 3 bases, and 3 bases stayed unmatched. This CDR3 is CAISSTGGYEQYF. Here the CDR3 DNA reads TGTGCCATCAGCTCGACAGGGGGCTACGAGCAGTACTTC.

The V and J genes are TRBV11-1 and TRBJ2-4, with D unclear. The V gene lost 1 base and the J gene lost 6 bases, with 13 bases spanning the gap. CDR1 and CDR2 from the germline V gene are SGHAT and FQDESV (reference sequence). This CDR3 has 15 residues. CDR3 sequence reads: CASSLGPLWGNIQYF. The CDR3 coding sequence is TGTGCCAGCAGCTTAGGGCCTCTGTGGGGAAACATTCAGTACTTC.

This clonotype was observed at least ten times. CDR3 DNA: TGCGCCAGCAGCTTGGGGCCCGAAGGGACGAACACCGGGGAGCTGTTTTTT. Amino acid sequence: CASSLGPEGTNTGELFF. The V call is TRBV5-1, the J call TRBJ2-2; D ambiguous. Trimming removed 0 bases from V and 0 bases from J, with 12 bases in between. The germline V gene has CDR1 SGHRS and CDR2 YFSETQ. The CDR3 has 17 residues.